The following is a T cell receptor beta chain sequence with its context. Original processing notes: Amplified reference gene primers provided the basis for estimating nucleated cell counts. Profiling relied on immunoSEQ multiplex PCR, and the TCRdb table lists in-frame clones only, not all of them. The V and J calls and the clone size are those of that table, but D and trimming were determined from the DNA. Of more than 12,000 clones listed, 70% to 90% are singletons. The data stem from a study of blood T cell repertoires in COVID-19. Study summary: Sites across the United States, Italy and Spain contributed samples from acute and convalescent COVID-19. PBMCs, B-cell-depleted T cells, or T cells were the source of the cDNA or gDNA that made up the material.

Trimming cost V 0 bases and J 3 bases, with 10 bases left between them. In germline, CDR1 is SGHRS, CDR2 YFSETQ. The CDR3 has 14 residues. Sequenced material: peripheral blood. The receptor was derived from a human donor in a cohort sampled during active COVID-19. V usage is TRBV5-1 and J usage is TRBJ2-7; D is uncertain. The CDR3 is CASSLDSSNYEQYF. DNA for the CDR3: TGCGCCAGCAGCTTGGACAGCTCGAACTACGAGCAGTACTTC.